This T cell receptor beta chain was documented in a study of blood T cell repertoires in COVID-19. Study-level information: The analysed material was cDNA or gDNA that came from T cells, B-cell-depleted T cells, or PBMCs.

In the authors' workflow: Amplification with reference gene primers provided the estimates of nucleated cell counts. Using immunoSEQ multiplex PCR, the repertoire was profiled, and TCRdb retains in-frame clones only, with some absent. The V and J calls and the clone size are those of that table, but D and trimming were determined from the DNA. The data hold about 82,000 clones, with 80% observed a single time. V shed 1 base, J shed 0 bases, and the junction held 3 bases outside the gene matches. This CDR3 region has 16 residues. Per the germline V gene, CDR1 is SEHNR and CDR2 is FQNEAQ (reference sequence).

The V call is TRBV7-9, the J call TRBJ2-1; 7 bases map to TRBD2. Material for sequencing was peripheral blood. The source is a woman aged 40 to 50 with active or convalescent COVID-19. The CDR3: CASSLGAGDSYNEQFF. CDR3 nucleotides: TGTGCCAGCAGCTTAGGGGCGGGGGACTCCTACAATGAGCAGTTCTTC.